What follows describes a single T cell receptor beta chain. This clonotype was detected only a few times. The antigen this receptor binds is unknown. Within one base of it there is no much larger clone, and no base qualities were kept. This entry is derived from a study of identical twins listed by TCRdb under 2016. Some background on the complete study: TCR alpha and beta repertoires from monozygotic twins, unrelated adults of various ages and cord blood were deep-sequenced to test whether fetal clonotypes persist. To rule out contamination, the twin experiments were replicated at different times with different library preparation protocols. Results the study describes overall, beyond this receptor: Invariant T cells such as MAIT and iNKT could partly confound zero-insertion analyses, though diverse VJ usage argued against this for most clonotypes. Recombination models systematically underestimated out-of-frame TCR alpha sharing in monozygotic twins but agreed with sharing between unrelated individuals. A weaker excess of twin sharing was found in beta out-of-frame sequences because the signal-to-noise ratio was lowered by fewer shared sequences. Abundant cord blood beta clonotypes had fewer insertions, young adult naive repertoires showed a similar but weaker trend, and memory repertoires showed no such trend. Compared with coincidental sharing between unrelated individuals, out-of-frame TCR alpha sequences shared between twins showed an excess of sequences with low generation probability. Conclusions relied on cross-sectional statistical analysis, since the same donors could not be followed over many years.

Library preparation used 5' RACE. The instrument given in TCRdb is Illumina HiSeq 2000. Template switching introduced a universal primer binding site; the final cDNA contained a unique molecular identifier, enabling accurate counting of TCR cDNA molecules. Specific primers in the conserved constant-segment region were used to synthesize first-strand cDNA for the TCR alpha and beta chains. To control for contamination, each cDNA library was double barcoded with a SMART-Mk sample barcode plus Illumina barcodes. TruSeq adapter sequences and Illumina sample barcodes were added in two successive PCR steps. The Illumina HiSeq platform was used with custom primers to sequence TCR alpha and beta cDNA libraries. The original pipeline was this. MiGEC processed the raw reads to extract unique molecular identifiers, while MiXCR was used to determine the CDR3 positions. For each individual, recombination models were inferred using an EM algorithm with the repgenHMM and IGoR tools. Shared clonotype analysis was performed with the tcR package in R, normalizing sharing by the product of cloneset sizes. To study raw recombination without the effects of thymic and clonal selection, out-of-frame nonproductive sequences were analyzed. The raw public data were reprocessed by TCRdb itself: fastp quality trimming at Q25, MiXCR clonotype calling, in-frame beta chains only. Entries that share a CDR3 protein sequence are merged under the most common genes and DNA. The V and J calls, along with clone size, are taken from TCRdb and not from the paper's own processing. Counted in this sample were 1.5 million to 2 million distinct CDR3 sequences; roughly 35% of them appeared once. The ten largest clones represent 0.27% of the sample.

All donors were healthy Caucasians. For CDR1 and CDR2, the germline V gene lists SNHLY and FYNNEI. Trimming removed 0 bases from V and 13 bases from J; the gene matches leave 6 bases unexplained. Its CDR3 holds 14 amino acids, cysteine through phenylalanine. The CDR3 DNA has 42 bases and is translated from base 1. The receptor comes from a newborn girl in good health. Source material: cord blood. The chain is encoded by TRBV2 joined to TRBJ1-2, with TRBD1 identical over 12 junction bases. The CDR3 here reads CASSEALGQGAFTF. The DNA sequence is given as TGTGCCAGCAGTGAAGCGCTGGGACAGGGGGCTTTCACCTTC.